This section outlines one T cell receptor (beta chain) sequence together with its context. Sequencing was performed with immunoSEQ multiplex PCR; in TCRdb, only in-frame clones are kept and a portion is missing. Of 150,000 to 200,000 clones listed, approximately 78% were seen once; the top ten hold over 9.5%. Germline values: CDR1 SGHAT, CDR2 FQNNGV. This CDR3 is built from 14 residues. V was clipped by 3 bases and J by 4 bases, with 12 bases between them. This record comes from a study of blood T cell repertoires in COVID-19. Across the whole study: PBMCs, B-cell-depleted T cells, or T cells were the source of the cDNA or gDNA that made up the material.

The clonotype originates from a woman older than 75 with COVID-19, enrolled during active disease. Sequenced sample: peripheral blood. This rearrangement joins TRBV11-2 to TRBJ1-2, with D perhaps matching TRBD1 (5 bases). CDR3 loop: CASSLGRASYGYTF. CDR3 nucleotides: TGTGCCAGCAGCTTGGGCAGGGCTTCCTATGGCTACACCTTC.